This passage covers 2 T cell receptor beta chains from one sample sequenced in a study of cytomegalovirus exposure and HLA in healthy donors. In the PCR, 60 Vbeta and 13 Jbeta primers were used. The protocol was immunoSEQ multiplex PCR, while the TCRdb copy is restricted to in-frame clones and leaves out a portion. The sample lists approximately 110,000 clones, 55% to 70% occurring once. The sample comprised PBMCs. The receptor set was obtained from a woman under 40 in good health and CMV-seronegative.

The chain links TRBV30 to TRBJ1-1; no firm D call. The CDR3 has 11 amino acids. The V gene's germline CDR1 is GTSNPN and CDR2 SVGIG (reference sequence). V lost 5 bases and J lost 1, with 5 bases in between. The CDR3 sequence is CAWWRNTEAFF. The DNA of the CDR3 is TGTGCCTGGTGGAGGAACACTGAAGCTTTCTTT.

The chain is built from TRBV28 and TRBJ1-1, with D uncertain. Trimming removed 5 bases from V and 4 bases from J, with 5 bases in between. Germline CDR1 MDHEN, CDR2 SYDVKM. The CDR3 spans 11 residues. CDR3 nucleotide sequence: TGTGCCAGCAGTACGGGCACTGAAGCTTTCTTT. Its translation is CASSTGTEAFF.